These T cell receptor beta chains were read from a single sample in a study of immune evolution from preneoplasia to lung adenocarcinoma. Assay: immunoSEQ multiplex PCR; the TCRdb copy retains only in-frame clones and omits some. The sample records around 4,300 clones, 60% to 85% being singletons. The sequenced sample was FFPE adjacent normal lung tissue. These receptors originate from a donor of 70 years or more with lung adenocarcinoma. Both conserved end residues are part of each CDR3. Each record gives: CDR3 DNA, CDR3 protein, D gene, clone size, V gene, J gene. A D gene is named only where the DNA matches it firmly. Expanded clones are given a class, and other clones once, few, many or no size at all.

TGTGCCAGCAGCTTAGGACAGGAACCGGATGAGCAGTTCTTC	CASSLGQEPDEQFF	-	once	TRBV11-3	TRBJ2-1
TGTGCTAGTGGTTTTTTAGCGGGAGGGGCGTACAATGAGCAGTTCTTC	CASGFLAGGAYNEQFF	TRBD2	-	TRBV12-5	TRBJ2-1
TGTGCCAGCAGTGAACGACAGATAGTTTACGAGCAGTACTTC	CASSERQIVYEQYF	-	-	TRBV2	TRBJ2-7
TGTGCCAGCAGCTTATCAGGGGGTGAGGAAAAACTGTTTTTT	CASSLSGGEEKLFF	TRBD1	-	TRBV7-9	TRBJ1-4
TGCGCCAGCAGTGAGCCCCGGATTGGGCCCCAGCATTTT	CASSEPRIGPQHF	-	-	TRBV10-2	TRBJ1-5
TGTGCCAGCAGTTTATCGGGGGGGTACTCTGGAAACACCATATATTTT	CASSLSGGYSGNTIYF	-	-	TRBV27	TRBJ1-3
TGTGCCAGCAGCCTCGGGCGCGGGGACGAGCAGTACTTC	CASSLGRGDEQYF	-	-	TRBV7-2	TRBJ2-7
TGCGCCAGCAGCTTAGAGGCGGACTTTTCCTACAATGAGCAGTTCTTC	CASSLEADFSYNEQFF	-	-	TRBV5-1	TRBJ2-1
TGTGCCAGCAGTGGATCGGCAGGGGGAAATCAGCCCCAGCATTTT	CASSGSAGGNQPQHF	TRBD1	once	TRBV6-1	TRBJ1-5
TGTGCCAGCAGCTTGGCGGGGGTTTACAATGAGCAGTTCTTC	CASSLAGVYNEQFF	-	-	TRBV5-4	TRBJ2-1
TGTGCCAGCAGCCTTTACTTCCCAACCGGGGAGCTGTTTTTT	CASSLYFPTGELFF	-	-	TRBV5-5	TRBJ2-2
TGCGCCAGCAGCTTGGGAGTACCTTTAAGCACAGATACGCAGTATTTT	CASSLGVPLSTDTQYF	-	-	TRBV5-1	TRBJ2-3
TGTGCCAGCAGCTTGCAAAGGGGCGCTTTGGGTAATGAGCAGTTCTTC	CASSLQRGALGNEQFF	-	-	TRBV5-8	TRBJ2-1
TGTGCCAGCTCAACCTCCAGACAGGGGGAGTATGGCTACACCTTC	CASSTSRQGEYGYTF	TRBD1	-	TRBV18	TRBJ1-2
TGTGCCGGAGGACAAAGCAATGAGCAGTTCTTC	CAGGQSNEQFF	-	-	TRBV6-1	TRBJ2-1
TGTGCCTGGAGTGTCGGTGTGGGAGGGAGGGCCAGGGAGACCCAGTACTTC	CAWSVGVGGRARETQYF	TRBD2	-	TRBV30	TRBJ2-5
TGTGCCAGCAGCTCTGGGACCGAATATGGCTACACCTTC	CASSSGTEYGYTF	-	large	TRBV7-3	TRBJ1-2
TGCGCCAGCGGGATGGGAGGGATGAACACTGAAGCTTTCTTT	CASGMGGMNTEAFF	-	-	TRBV5-1	TRBJ1-1
TGTGCCAGCAGTTTTGAGCCCGGTGGGTACGAGCAGTACTTC	CASSFEPGGYEQYF	-	-	TRBV27	TRBJ2-7
TGCAGTGCTAGATCCACAGATACGCAGTATTTT	CSARSTDTQYF	-	-	TRBV20-1	TRBJ2-3
TGCGCCAGCAGTCAATTACTAAGCACAGATACGCAGTATTTT	CASSQLLSTDTQYF	-	-	TRBV23-1	TRBJ2-3
TGTGCCAGCAGCTTAGTCGACAGTGAAAAACTGTTTTTT	CASSLVDSEKLFF	-	large	TRBV11-3	TRBJ1-4
TGTGCCAGCAGCGGAGTCTCGGACGGATCCTCCTACAATGAGCAGTTCTTC	CASSGVSDGSSYNEQFF	-	few	TRBV9	TRBJ2-1
TGCAGTGCAGCGGGATACACTGAAGCTTTCTTT	CSAAGYTEAFF	-	-	TRBV20-1	TRBJ1-1
TGTGCCAGCAGCACGTCGGGACAGGGGTTCTACGAGCAGTACTTC	CASSTSGQGFYEQYF	TRBD1	-	TRBV27	TRBJ2-7
TGTGCCAGCTCACCACCGTTTCTAGCGGGAGTGACGAATGAGCAGTTCTTC	CASSPPFLAGVTNEQFF	TRBD2	-	TRBV18	TRBJ2-1
TGCGCCTCACAATCGGGGGGGCACCCCTACAATGAGCAGTTCTTC	CASQSGGHPYNEQFF	TRBD2	-	TRBV5-1	TRBJ2-1
TGTGCCTGGAGTGGACACTTGAACACTGAAGCTTTCTTT	CAWSGHLNTEAFF	-	-	TRBV30	TRBJ1-1
TGTGCCAGCAGCTTGGTCAGGAGCACAGATACGCAGTATTTT	CASSLVRSTDTQYF	-	-	TRBV5-8	TRBJ2-3
TGTGCCAGTAGTCTAGTTTTCTCCTATGGCTACACCTTC	CASSLVFSYGYTF	-	-	TRBV19	TRBJ1-2
TGTGCCAGCAGCCAAGATACTAGCGGGAGCGGGGGGGAGCTGTTTTTT	CASSQDTSGSGGELFF	TRBD2	few	TRBV4-2	TRBJ2-2
TGTGCCAGCTCACCTACGGGGGACGCCTTCTATGGCTACACCTTC	CASSPTGDAFYGYTF	-	-	TRBV18	TRBJ1-2
TGTGCCAGCAGCTTCAGCGGGGAGCAGTTCTTC	CASSFSGEQFF	-	-	TRBV11-2	TRBJ2-1
TGTGCCAGCAGCTTAGCGGGAGGCCCTTACGAGCAGTACTTC	CASSLAGGPYEQYF	-	-	TRBV7-2	TRBJ2-7
TGTGCCAGCCGACGGGGACAGCTGAACACCGGGGAGCTGTTTTTT	CASRRGQLNTGELFF	TRBD1	-	TRBV7-9	TRBJ2-2
TGCGCCAGCAGTAAGACTAGCGATCCTCTCGAGCAGTACTTC	CASSKTSDPLEQYF	TRBD2	-	TRBV5-1	TRBJ2-7
TGTGCCAGCAGCTTCGCGGGGACAAATGAGCAGTTCTTC	CASSFAGTNEQFF	-	-	TRBV7-2	TRBJ2-1
TGTGCCAGCAGCAGGGGACAGAACACTGAAGCTTTCTTT	CASSRGQNTEAFF	-	-	TRBV7-3	TRBJ1-1
TGTGCCACGCACAGGGGGCTATACACAGATACGCAGTATTTT	CATHRGLYTDTQYF	TRBD1	few	TRBV15	TRBJ2-3
TGTGCCAAGGATGGGGGGCCCACTGAAGCTTTCTTT	CAKDGGPTEAFF	-	-	TRBV30	TRBJ1-1
TGCGCCAGCAGCGGCGTAGCGGAAAGCACCGGGGAGCTGTTTTTT	CASSGVAESTGELFF	-	-	TRBV4-1	TRBJ2-2
TGTGCCAGCAGCCAAGCAGGGGTAAACATTCAGTACTTC	CASSQAGVNIQYF	-	-	TRBV14	TRBJ2-4
TGCGCCAGCAGCTTGGGAGACGGAGCTAACTATGGCTACACCTTC	CASSLGDGANYGYTF	-	-	TRBV5-1	TRBJ1-2
TGTGCCTGCGCTGCCGGGACAGGGGTGGACATTCAGTACTTC	CACAAGTGVDIQYF	TRBD1	-	TRBV2	TRBJ2-4
TGCAGCGTTACTAGCGGGAGTCTCCATGAGCAGTTCTTC	CSVTSGSLHEQFF	TRBD2	-	TRBV29-1	TRBJ2-1
TGTGCCAGCAGCTTGTTGGGAGACGCCTACAATGAGCAGTTCTTC	CASSLLGDAYNEQFF	-	-	TRBV7-2	TRBJ2-1